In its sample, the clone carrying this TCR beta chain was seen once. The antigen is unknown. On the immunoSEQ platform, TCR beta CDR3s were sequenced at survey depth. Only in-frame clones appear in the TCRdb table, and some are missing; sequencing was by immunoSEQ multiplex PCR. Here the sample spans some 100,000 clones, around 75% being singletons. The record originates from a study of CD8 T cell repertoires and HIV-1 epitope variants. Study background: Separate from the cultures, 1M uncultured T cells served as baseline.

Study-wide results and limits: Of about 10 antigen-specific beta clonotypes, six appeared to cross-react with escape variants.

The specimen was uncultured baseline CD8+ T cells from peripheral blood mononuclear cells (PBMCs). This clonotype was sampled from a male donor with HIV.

The CDR3 protein is CASRLLSNSYEQYF. The CDR3 DNA follows: TGTGCCAGCAGGCTTCTCAGTAACTCCTACGAGCAGTACTTC. The V call is TRBV6-5, the J call TRBJ2-7; D gene ambiguous. Germline V gene lookup returns CDR1 MNHEY and CDR2 SVGAGI. This CDR3 contains 14 residues. The germline V and J ends were trimmed by 6 bases and 0 bases, with 12 bases remaining between them.